This T cell receptor (beta chain) was captured in a study of identical twins. TCRdb re-called the 5' RACE reads with MiXCR, one entry per CDR3 protein. The table records about 920,000 distinct CDR3 sequences, approximately 13% of them present only once. This clonotype was counted a few times. The antigen remains undetermined. Study-wide results and limits: Twins showed weaker excess sharing in their beta out-of-frame sequences.

This CDR3 comprises 15 residues. J was trimmed by 4 bases and V by 5 bases; bases with no gene match: 11. From germline, CDR1 is LNHDA and CDR2 SQIVND (reference sequence). These same records also appear under a second study, on yellow fever vaccine responses in identical twins.

V and J are TRBV19 and TRBJ2-7; the match to TRBD2 covers 7 bases. The material sequenced was PBMCs. This receptor was obtained from a woman between 18 and 29 years old in good health. This CDR3 is CASSGSAGVGYEQYF. In nucleotides, the CDR3 is TGTGCCAGTAGTGGCTCGGCGGGAGTGGGGTACGAGCAGTACTTC.